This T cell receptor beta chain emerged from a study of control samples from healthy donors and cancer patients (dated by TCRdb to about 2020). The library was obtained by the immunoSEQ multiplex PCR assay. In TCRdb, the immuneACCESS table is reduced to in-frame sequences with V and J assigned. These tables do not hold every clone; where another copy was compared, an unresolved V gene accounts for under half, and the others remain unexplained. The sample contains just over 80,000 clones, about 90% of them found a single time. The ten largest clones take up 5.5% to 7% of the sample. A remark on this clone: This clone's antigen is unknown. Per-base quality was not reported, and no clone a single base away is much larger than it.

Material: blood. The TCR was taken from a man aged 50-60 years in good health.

Read as DNA, the sequence is TGTGCCAGCTCATCACAAAACAGGGGGGTGAACACTGAAGCTTTCTTT. Its protein product is CASSSQNRGVNTEAFF. The chain links TRBV18 with TRBJ1-1; TRBD1 lines up with 8 middle nucleotides. CDR1 and CDR2, per the germline V gene, are KGHSH and LQKENI. The CDR3 sequence holds 16 residues, the cysteine and phenylalanine included. Only the CDR3 region is kept as DNA, spanning 48 bases read in frame from base 1. The V end gives up 5 bases and the J end 0 bases, leaving 8 bases in the junction not matched to a gene.